The 30 T cell receptor beta chains given below trace back to one sample, sequenced in a study of post-analysis software for immune sequencing data. Broader study findings: Among roughly 5 TRBV segments more frequent in patients than controls were TRBV5-6, TRBV5-1 and TRBV20-1.

Their recognized antigens are unknown. Built from TCR beta cDNA, the libraries had unique molecular identifiers in them. TCRdb re-derived calls from the PCR reads in MiXCR, one entry per CDR3 protein. The sample lists a few hundred thousand distinct CDR3 sequences, around 36% seen once, with 4.5% to 7.5% in the top ten. Sequenced input: blood. Receptors originate from a girl under 18 with multiple sclerosis.

The chain has TRBV12-3 or TRBV12-4 and TRBJ1-5; the D is unclear. The V gene lost 6 bases and the J gene lost 0 bases, with 15 bases spanning the gap. CDR3 length equals 16 residues. CDR3 DNA sequence: TGTGCCAGCAGCTCCAAGGCCCTCTATAGCAATCAGCCCCAGCATTTT. This codes for CASSSKALYSNQPQHF.

The sample holds a few counts of this clonotype. V is TRBV28 and J is TRBJ2-7; D perhaps matches TRBD1 (7 bases). Judging by the DNA end, TRBJ2-5 fits better; the J call may be wrong. The CDR3 sequence is 14 residues long. CDR1 and CDR2 from the germline V gene are MDHEN and SYDVKM. CDR3 coding DNA: TGTGCCAGCAGGAAGGAGGGGGCTAATTGGACCCAGTACTTC. The encoded protein is CASRKEGANWTQYF.

V usage is TRBV3-1 and J usage is TRBJ2-7; tentative D call: TRBD2 (7 bases). TRBJ2-4 matches the DNA end more closely, so the J call is doubtful. There are 16 residues in the CDR3. The V gene's germline CDR1 is LGHDT and CDR2 YNNKEL (reference sequence). The CDR3 here is CASSQGRGLRSDIQYF. As DNA, the CDR3 is TGTGCCAGCAGCCAAGGGCGGGGGCTGAGGTCGGACATTCAGTACTTC.

A remark on this clonotype: Because it lacks the conserved phenylalanine or tryptophan at the end, this CDR3 is likely a read error. V and J are TRBV11-3 and TRBJ2-1, with 7 bases fitting TRBD1. There are 15 residues in the CDR3. With V trimmed by 5 bases and J by 0 bases, 4 bases remained unmatched. The germline V gene has CDR1 SGHNT and CDR2 YENEEA. The CDR3 coding sequence is TGTGCCAGCAGCCTCCGGGACAGCTCCTACAATGAGCAGTTCGTC. Protein sequence: CASSLRDSSYNEQFV.

This clonotype came up a few times. The V and J genes are TRBV4-1 and TRBJ1-1, with D maybe TRBD1 (6 bases). Germline CDR1 and CDR2: MGHRA and YSYEKL. This CDR3 comprises 16 residues. The V and J ends lost 4 bases and 2 bases respectively, with 17 bases between them. This CDR3 reads CASSLRKGEPNTEAFF. CDR3 in DNA: TGCGCCAGCAGCCTACGAAAGGGGGAACCCAACACTGAAGCTTTCTTT.

This clonotype has just a few counts. This rearrangement joins TRBV5-1 to TRBJ2-3; D perhaps matches TRBD2 (6 bases). Trimming removed 1 base from V and 4 bases from J, with 10 bases in between. Germline-derived CDR1 and CDR2 are SGHRS and YFSETQ. This CDR3 has 14 residues. CDR3 in amino acids: CASSLTSMADTQYF. Here the CDR3 DNA reads TGCGCCAGCAGCTTGACTAGCATGGCAGATACGCAGTATTTT.

The chain employs TRBV6-5 and TRBJ1-2; perhaps TRBD1 as D (5 bases). Germline V CDR1 and CDR2: MNHEY, SVGAGI. Trimming stripped 6 bases from V and 8 bases from J, with 16 bases between. The CDR3 extends over 13 amino acids. The CDR3 is CASRADSSEGYTF. As DNA, the CDR3 is TGTGCCAGCAGGGCTGACAGTAGTGAAGGCTACACCTTC.

The genes are TRBV27 and TRBJ2-7; no definite D call. CDR3 length: 14 amino acids. The germline gives CDR1 MNHEY, CDR2 SMNVEV (reference sequence). Deletions cut 4 bases from V and 3 bases from J, with 13 bases between. The CDR3 nucleotides are TGTGCCAGCAGTTACGGTCCGCTCAACTACGAGCAGTACTTC. Amino acid sequence: CASSYGPLNYEQYF.

The gene calls are TRBV5-1 and TRBJ2-3; D remains unclear. V was cut by 0 bases and J by 8 bases, with 16 bases left in between. The CDR3 contains 15 residues. Germline V gene lookup returns CDR1 SGHRS and CDR2 YFSETQ. This chain's CDR3 is CASSLDGATAATQYF. CDR3 DNA: TGCGCCAGCAGCTTGGACGGAGCCACCGCAGCTACGCAGTATTTT.

V usage is TRBV5-6 and J usage is TRBJ1-2; 7 nucleotides align to TRBD1. CDR1 SGHDT and CDR2 YYEEEE come from the germline V gene. V was pared by 0 bases and J by 2 bases, with 1 base of the junction left unmatched. The CDR3 consists of 14 residues. CDR3 sequence reads: CASSLGDSNYGYTF. The CDR3 nucleotides are TGTGCCAGCAGCTTGGGGGACAGCAACTATGGCTACACCTTC.

This clonotype occurred a few times. The gene calls are TRBV25-1 and TRBJ2-6; a weak D match, TRBD1 (6 bases). The CDR3 totals 18 residues. V was pared by 4 bases and J by 0 bases, with 16 bases between. CDR1 and CDR2 (germline): MGHDK, SYGVNS. CDR3 loop: CASSVATGLSSGANVLTF. DNA of the CDR3: TGTGCCAGCAGTGTGGCGACAGGTCTTTCCTCTGGGGCCAACGTCCTGACTTTC.

The genes are TRBV12-3 or TRBV12-4 and TRBJ2-3; D tentatively reads TRBD1 or TRBD2 (6 bases each). V lost 2 bases to trimming and J lost 6 bases, with 15 bases between them. The CDR3 consists of 15 residues. CDR3 nucleotides: TGTGCCAGCAGTTTAACTAGCCAAAGGGGGGATACGCAGTATTTT. This codes for CASSLTSQRGDTQYF.

This clonotype has only a few counts. V and J are TRBV5-1 and TRBJ2-1; D gene unclear. This CDR3 spans 16 amino acids. Germline CDR1 SGHRS, CDR2 YFSETQ. Trimming took 4 bases from V and 0 from J, leaving 14 bases between them. CDR3 amino acids: CASSPAVTGSYNEQFF. DNA for the CDR3: TGCGCCAGCAGCCCCGCGGTTACGGGCTCCTACAATGAGCAGTTCTTC.

This clonotype showed up just a few times. The chain joins TRBV20-1 to TRBJ2-5; 10 bases match TRBD2. This CDR3 region has 15 residues. From germline, CDR1 is DFQATT and CDR2 SNEGSKA (reference sequence). V dropped 3 bases and J dropped 3; count of bases not matched to a gene: 7. The CDR3 loop is CSASDQRGGEETQYF. The CDR3 nucleotides read TGCAGTGCTAGCGACCAGCGGGGGGGGGAAGAGACCCAGTACTTC.

The V call is TRBV27, the J call TRBJ2-7; TRBD2 agrees at 11 bases. The trim removed 3 bases at V and 10 bases at J, leaving 14 bases unmatched. CDR1 and CDR2 from the germline V gene are MNHEY and SMNVEV (reference sequence). The CDR3 has 16 residues. The CDR3, as DNA: TGTGCCAGCAGTTTTCTCACTAGCGGGGGAAAAGAGGCCCAGTACTTC. This codes for CASSFLTSGGKEAQYF.

This clonotype was counted once. The gene calls are TRBV9 and TRBJ2-7; D is possibly TRBD1 or TRBD2 (5 bases each). V was pared by 4 bases and J by 0 bases, with 11 bases between. From germline, CDR1 is SGDLS and CDR2 YYNGEE. The CDR3 runs to 14 residues. CDR3 DNA sequence: TGTGCCAGCAGCCCCCGGGACGCCTCCTACGAGCAGTACTTC. Its translation: CASSPRDASYEQYF.

This clonotype was seen more than once but under ten times. The rearrangement links TRBV5-1 to TRBJ2-5, with 8 bases fitting TRBD2. Germline CDR1 and CDR2: SGHRS and YFSETQ. The CDR3 spans 17 residues. V trimming: 4 bases; J trimming: 5 bases; junction bases outside the gene matches: 16. The CDR3 nucleotides read TGCGCCAGCAGCGAGGGACTAGTAGGCCGTATGTATGAGACCCAGTACTTC. Translating gives CASSEGLVGRMYETQYF.

Ten or more counts support this clonotype. The chain links TRBV29-1 to TRBJ1-2, with D unclear. Germline V gene sequence: CDR1 SQVTM, CDR2 ANQGSEA. CDR3 length: 10 residues. The V and J ends lost 1 base and 8 bases respectively, with 5 bases between them. The CDR3 DNA is TGCAGCGTTGAAGTCGGCGGCTACACCTTC. This sequence encodes CSVEVGGYTF.

Points on this clonotype: One end of the junction fails to match germline, which may point to a read error. The chain employs TRBV5-1 and TRBJ2-1; D may correspond to TRBD1 or TRBD2 (5 bases each). The CDR3 covers 14 residues. Germline loops: CDR1 SGHRS, CDR2 YFSETQ. This chain's CDR3 is CASSAGTWSNERFF. In nucleotides, the CDR3 is TGCGCCAGCAGCGCCGGGACGTGGTCGAATGAGCGGTTCTTC.

This chain connects TRBV7-9 to TRBJ2-3; 8 bases are shared with TRBD2. V was pared by 5 bases and J by 6 bases, with 7 bases of the junction left unmatched. The CDR3 is made up of 14 amino acids. Germline CDR1 reads SEHNR; CDR2 reads FQNEAQ (reference sequence). As DNA, the CDR3 is TGTGCCAGCAGCGCAAGCGGGGGTGGGGATACGCAGTATTTT. Protein product: CASSASGGGDTQYF. The complete variable domain, with remaining parts taken from reference TRBV7-9 and TRBJ2-3, reads DTGVSQNPRHKITKRGQNVTFRCDPISEHNRLYWYRQTLGQGPEFLTYFQNEAQLEKSRLLSDRFSAERPKGSFSTLEIQRTEQGDSAMYLCASSASGGGDTQYFGPGTRLTVL.

The V and J genes are TRBV6-2 or TRBV6-3 and TRBJ2-1; D is undetermined. Trimming removed 2 bases from V and 7 bases from J, with 12 bases in between. Looked up from germline, CDR1 is MNHEY and CDR2 is SVGEGT. The CDR3 runs to 14 residues. The CDR3 protein is CASSYIGRTNEQFF. CDR3 DNA sequence: TGTGCCAGCAGTTACATCGGCAGGACGAATGAGCAGTTCTTC.

This clonotype was seen many times. The V call is TRBV29-1, the J call TRBJ2-3, with D perhaps assigned TRBD1 or TRBD2 (5 bases each). The germline gives CDR1 SQVTM, CDR2 ANQGSEA. Trimming took off 7 bases at V and 2 bases at J, with 19 bases between the two ends. This CDR3 spans 15 amino acids. This chain's CDR3 is CSGAPRGVHTDTQYF. The CDR3, as DNA: TGCAGCGGCGCTCCAAGGGGAGTTCACACAGATACGCAGTATTTT.

This chain joins TRBV5-1 and TRBJ2-7, with unresolved D. V dropped 2 bases and J dropped 7 bases, with 16 bases sitting between them. Looked up from germline, CDR1 is SGHRS and CDR2 is YFSETQ. CDR3 length equals 14 residues. Written as DNA, the CDR3 is TGCGCCAGCAGCTTCGGACCTATCCAAAGTGAGCAGTACTTC. Translating gives CASSFGPIQSEQYF.

V is TRBV7-2 and J is TRBJ2-4; D perhaps matches TRBD2 (6 bases). The CDR3 consists of 16 residues. V dropped 1 base and J dropped 0 bases, with 10 bases sitting between them. Germline CDR1 is SGHTA and CDR2 is FQGNSA. The CDR3 DNA sequence: TGTGCCAGCAGCTTAGAGGCGGGGATAGCCAAAAACATTCAGTACTTC. This codes for CASSLEAGIAKNIQYF.

The rearrangement joins TRBV6-1 to TRBJ1-4, with D uncertain. Germline V gives CDR1 MNHNS, CDR2 SASEGT. The CDR3 spans 14 residues. V shed 2 bases and J shed 2 bases, with 6 bases lying between them. CDR3 region: CASSEHSTNEKLFF. The CDR3, as DNA: TGTGCCAGCAGTGAACACAGTACTAATGAAAAACTGTTTTTT.

This clonotype was observed a few times. The rearrangement links TRBV7-4 to TRBJ2-7, with TRBD2 matching 8 bases. Germline V lookup: CDR1 SGHVT, CDR2 SQSDAQ. Losses at the gene ends were 1 base for V and 2 bases for J; bases not matched to a gene: 7. This CDR3 region has 16 residues. The CDR3 loop reads CASSLGRGGLTYEQYF. The DNA of the CDR3 is TGTGCCAGCAGCTTAGGTCGCGGGGGGCTGACCTACGAGCAGTACTTC.

The chain employs TRBV9 and TRBJ1-1, with a weak D call TRBD1 (6 bases). The CDR3 covers 15 residues. Per the germline V gene, CDR1 is SGDLS and CDR2 is YYNGEE. V was clipped by 1 base and J by 1 base, with 11 bases between them. CDR3 protein: CASSVTPDRNTEAFF. The CDR3 DNA reads TGTGCCAGCAGCGTAACCCCGGACAGGAACACTGAAGCTTTCTTT. Looking up the rest from reference TRBV9 and TRBJ1-1 gives the full variable domain: DSGVTQTPKHLITATGQRVTLRCSPRSGDLSVYWYQQSLDQGLQFLIQYYNGEERAKGNILERFSAQQFPDLHSELNLSSLELGDSALYFCASSVTPDRNTEAFFGQGTRLTVV.

This clonotype was seen a handful of times. The chain links TRBV10-3 to TRBJ1-1; 7 nucleotides match TRBD1. V lost 2 bases to trimming and J lost 1 base; unmatched junction nucleotides: 4. Per the germline V gene, CDR1 is ENHRY and CDR2 is SYGVKD. This CDR3 comprises 15 residues. The CDR3 is CAISETGAGNTEAFF. DNA for the CDR3: TGTGCCATCAGTGAGACAGGGGCAGGGAACACTGAAGCTTTCTTT.

This chain uses TRBV7-2 with TRBJ1-2; D gene uncertain. Trimming shortened V by 5 bases and J by 8 bases, and 18 bases separated the two germline ends. The CDR3 has 14 residues. CDR1 is SGHTA, CDR2 FQGNSA, per germline. The DNA for the CDR3 is TGTGCCAGCAGCCCAAGAGGGAGAGTAGACGGCTACACCTTC. This translates into CASSPRGRVDGYTF. The full variable domain, with the rest looked up from reference TRBV7-2 and TRBJ1-2, is GAGVSQSPSNKVTEKGKDVELRCDPISGHTALYWYRQSLGQGLEFLIYFQGNSAPDKSGLPSDRFSAERTGGSVSTLTIQRTQQEDSAVYLCASSPRGRVDGYTFGSGTRLTVV.

The chain carries TRBV7-2 and TRBJ2-7; TRBD2 aligns across 7 bases. With V trimmed by 8 bases and J by 7 bases, 14 bases remained unmatched. The CDR3 covers 14 residues. The germline CDR1 and CDR2 sequences are SGHTA and FQGNSA. In DNA, the CDR3 is TGTGCCAGCGAGTCGGGACTACGCCGAGGAGAGCAGTACTTC. It codes for CASESGLRRGEQYF.